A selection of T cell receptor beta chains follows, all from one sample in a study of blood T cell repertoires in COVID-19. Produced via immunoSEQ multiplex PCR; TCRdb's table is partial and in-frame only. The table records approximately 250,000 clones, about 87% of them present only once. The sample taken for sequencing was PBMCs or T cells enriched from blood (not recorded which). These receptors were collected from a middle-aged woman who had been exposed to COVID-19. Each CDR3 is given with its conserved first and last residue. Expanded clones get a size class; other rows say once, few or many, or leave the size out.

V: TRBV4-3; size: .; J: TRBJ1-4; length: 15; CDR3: CASSHKGRTNEKLFF
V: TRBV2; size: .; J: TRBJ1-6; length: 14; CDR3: CASSVAAYNSPLHF
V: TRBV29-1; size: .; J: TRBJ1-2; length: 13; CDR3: CSVEDWPGDGYTF
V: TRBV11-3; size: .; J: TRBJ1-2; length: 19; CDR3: CASSPTRWQGAGANYGYTF
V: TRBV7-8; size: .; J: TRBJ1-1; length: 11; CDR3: CASSPLGEAFF
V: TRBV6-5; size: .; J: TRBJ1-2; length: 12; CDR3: CATQRANYGYTF
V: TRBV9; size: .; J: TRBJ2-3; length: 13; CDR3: CASSEQSTDTQYF
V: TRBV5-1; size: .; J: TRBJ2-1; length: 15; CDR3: CASSLGPSGNNEQFF
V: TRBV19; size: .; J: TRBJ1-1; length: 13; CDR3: CASSRDRGREAFF
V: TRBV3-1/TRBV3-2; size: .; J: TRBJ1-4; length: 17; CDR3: CASSQGEGRRTNEKLFF
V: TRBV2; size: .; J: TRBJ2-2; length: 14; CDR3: CASSEAGTAGELFF
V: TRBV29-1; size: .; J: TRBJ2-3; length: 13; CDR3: CSVEGAGTRTQYF
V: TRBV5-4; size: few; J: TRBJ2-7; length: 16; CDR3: CASSSSRGVGLDEQYF
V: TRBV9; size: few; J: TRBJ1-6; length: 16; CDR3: CASSVDPGAYNSPLHF
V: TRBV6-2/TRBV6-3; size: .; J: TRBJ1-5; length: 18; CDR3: CASSYPSDRWDSNQPQHF
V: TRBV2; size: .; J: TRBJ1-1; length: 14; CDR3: CANKPGQGRTEAFF
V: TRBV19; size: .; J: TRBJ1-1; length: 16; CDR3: CASSQEPLTQNTEAFF
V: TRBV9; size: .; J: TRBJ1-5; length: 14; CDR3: CASSSGQGDQPQHF
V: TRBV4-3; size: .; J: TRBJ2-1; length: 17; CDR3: CASSQDRAASSYNEQFF
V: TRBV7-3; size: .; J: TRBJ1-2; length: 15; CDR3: CASSLGQGANYGYTF
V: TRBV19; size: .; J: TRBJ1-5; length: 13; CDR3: CASSIGPGQPQHF
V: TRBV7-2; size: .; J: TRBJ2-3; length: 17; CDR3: CASRREITGASTDTQYF